Listed here are 14 T cell receptor beta chains from one sample, sequenced in a study of tumor-infiltrating lymphocytes in primary liver carcinoma. From 500 ng of total RNA, TCR beta-specific cDNA was reverse-transcribed using a constant-region primer. Libraries covering TCR beta were generated through three nested multiplex PCR rounds (using a slightly modified ARM-PCR). Investigators reported that the first two PCR rounds, at roughly 11 cycles each, used TRBV1-TRBV30 forward primers with a C-beta reverse primer. TCRdb reprocessed the multiplex PCR reads via MiXCR and lists one record per CDR3 protein. The table includes around 330,000 distinct CDR3 sequences, roughly 60% detected once. They got blood RNA out of unsorted whole blood and also pulled out germline DNA. Sequencing was performed on peripheral blood. These receptor sequences come from a man aged 35 to 55 with primary liver carcinoma and hepatitis B virus infection.

This clonotype was detected many times. The genes are TRBV29-1 and TRBJ2-7, with no clear D. The CDR3 runs to 11 residues. CDR1 and CDR2 (germline): SQVTM, ANQGSEA. Trimming removed 7 bases from V and 0 bases from J, with 7 bases in between. The CDR3: CSGTNSYEQYF. The CDR3 DNA follows: TGCAGCGGTACTAACTCCTACGAGCAGTACTTC.

In the case of this clonotype: This may be a read error: a much more frequent sequence differs by one nucleotide. The chain recombines TRBV4-3 with TRBJ2-4, with TRBD2 matching 12 bases. V lost 8 bases to trimming and J lost 7 bases; unmatched junction nucleotides: 9. Germline CDR1 LGHNA, CDR2 YSLEER. This CDR3 has 15 amino acids. The CDR3, as DNA: TGCGCCAGCTGCCTGGAGACTAGCGGGAGTAACATTCAGTACTTC. Protein: CASCLETSGSNIQYF.

For this clonotype: The final CDR3 position lacks the conserved phenylalanine or tryptophan, pointing to a likely read error. The chain uses TRBV12-3 or TRBV12-4 and TRBJ2-3; D not certain. With 5 bases removed from V and 2 bases from J, the gap between germline ends came to 20 bases. The CDR3 length is 17 residues. Here the CDR3 reads CASSHLDGFQITDTQYL. DNA of the CDR3: TGTGCCAGCAGTCACCTTGACGGTTTTCAAATCACAGATACGCAGTATCTT.

Note on this clonotype: At one end, the junction sequence differs from germline, possibly due to a read error. This rearrangement joins TRBV4-1 to TRBJ1-1, with 9 nucleotides matching TRBD1. The germline V gene has CDR1 MGHRA and CDR2 YSYEKL. The CDR3 length is 18 residues. This CDR3 reads CARSQDNPRDRANTEAFF. CDR3 nucleotides: TGCGCCAGGAGCCAAGATAACCCTCGGGACAGGGCGAACACTGAAGCTTTCTTT.

The chain is built from TRBV6-1 and TRBJ2-2; 10 bases match TRBD1. There are 15 residues in the CDR3. From germline, CDR1 is MNHNS and CDR2 SASEGT. After removal of 7 bases from V and 4 bases from J, the junction contained 6 bases not matched to a gene. The CDR3 DNA is TGTGCCAGCAAACCCGACAGGGGGCCCACCGGGGAGCTGTTTTTT. This encodes CASKPDRGPTGELFF.

Note on this clonotype: This may be a read error, as it is one base from a much larger clone. The chain uses TRBV6-1 and TRBJ2-2; D tentatively fits TRBD1 or TRBD2 (6 bases each). Trimming took off 8 bases at V and 3 bases at J, with 28 bases between the two ends. The CDR3 totals 19 residues. Germline CDR1 is MNHNS and CDR2 is SASEGT. The CDR3: CASSLRGAGPFADTGELFF. For the CDR3, the DNA is TGTGCCAGCTCTCTAAGGGGGGCGGGCCCCTTCGCGGACACCGGGGAGCTGTTTTTT.

This chain connects TRBV5-1 to TRBJ1-4; 9 nucleotides line up with TRBD1. CDR1 and CDR2 (germline): SGHRS, YFSETQ. J gave up 5 bases and V 4 bases, and 3 bases lay outside the gene matches. The CDR3 is made up of 14 amino acids. The CDR3 DNA is TGCGCCAGCAGCACGGGGACAGGGAATGAAAAACTGTTTTTT. It specifies CASSTGTGNEKLFF.

The J gene is TRBJ2-7, the V gene TRBV12-3 or TRBV12-4, with 8 nucleotides matching TRBD2. V was clipped by 3 bases and J by 6 bases; unmatched bases: 13. The CDR3 has 16 amino acids. DNA of the CDR3: TGTGCCAGCAGTTTTGTAGGTCTAGCGGGTACTTCCGAGCAGTACTTC. This translates into CASSFVGLAGTSEQYF.

Concerning this clonotype: Being one base from a much bigger clone, this may be a read error. V gene TRBV5-4 combines with J gene TRBJ2-1, with D unresolved. Germline CDR1 and CDR2: SGHNT and YYREEE (reference sequence). The CDR3 is 13 residues long. The CDR3 DNA is TGTGCCAGCAGCTTGGTAGGGCTCCATGAGCAGCTCTTC. Residues: CASSLVGLHEQLF.

This clonotype was seen at least ten times. The chain is built from TRBV14 and TRBJ2-3, with TRBD2 identical over 8 bases. The V and J ends lost 4 bases and 4 bases, in that order; junction bases with no gene match: 10. The CDR3 sequence is 16 residues long. Germline V gene lookup returns CDR1 SGHDN and CDR2 FVKESK. The CDR3, as DNA: TGTGCCAGCAGCCTAAACAGCGGGAGTGGCCCAGATACGCAGTATTTT. Protein product: CASSLNSGSGPDTQYF.

About this clonotype: Possible read error: a much larger clone is one base away. V gene TRBV4-3 combines with J gene TRBJ1-2; D remains unclear. Trimming removed 0 bases from V and 4 bases from J, with 15 bases in between. The CDR3 length is 16 residues. The germline CDR1 and CDR2 sequences are LGHNA and YSLEER. In DNA, the CDR3 is TGCGCCAGCAGCCAAGATAATATGAAGGGATTCTATGGCTACACCTTC. Amino acid sequence: CASSQDNMKGFYGYTF.

The chain links TRBV5-1 to TRBJ2-1; D is ambiguous. The V end was cut by 1 base, the J end by 0 bases, with 8 bases between. Germline lookup yields CDR1 SGHRS and CDR2 YFSETQ. This CDR3 is built from 15 residues. CDR3 nucleotide sequence: TGCGCCAGCAGCTTGTTTAGGAGCTCCTACAATGAGCAGTTCTTC. Translating it yields CASSLFRSSYNEQFF.

As concerns this clonotype: A much larger clonotype is one base distant, so this may be a read error. The chain carries TRBV4-2 and TRBJ2-7; 8 bases fit TRBD2. This CDR3 has 17 amino acids. Germline CDR1 and CDR2: LGHNA and YNFKEQ. CDR3 in DNA: TGTGTCAGCAGCCAAGATCCCAGCGGGAGTGTTCTCTACGAGCAGTACTTC. This translates into CVSSQDPSGSVLYEQYF.

As for this clonotype: This likely comes from a read error, as the CDR3 has no conserved phenylalanine or tryptophan at its end. The chain links TRBV4-1 to TRBJ1-5; D is unresolved. V was clipped by 4 bases and J by 2 bases, with 15 bases between them. The CDR3 has 16 amino acids. Germline V gene data show CDR1 as MGHRA and CDR2 as YSYEKL. The DNA for the CDR3 is TGCGCCAGCAGCCCTCGGGAGGTGACGCGCAATCAGCCCCAGCATTCT. Protein product: CASSPREVTRNQPQHS.